The 20 T cell receptor beta chains reported below all come from one sample, sequenced in a study of blood T cell repertoires in COVID-19. Only in-frame clones appear in the TCRdb table, and some are missing; sequencing was by immunoSEQ multiplex PCR. Of 190,000 or so clones listed, around nine tenths are singletons. Sequenced input: peripheral blood. These receptors all come from a young woman who had recovered from COVID-19.

This rearrangement joins TRBV19 to TRBJ2-7, with a weak D call TRBD2 (6 bases). V was trimmed by 5 bases and J by 3 bases, leaving 14 bases between them. The CDR3 totals 14 residues. Per germline, CDR1 LNHDA and CDR2 SQIVND (reference sequence). The CDR3 region has the DNA TGTGCCAGTAGTGTAGCGGATAACTACTACGAGCAGTACTTC. Translation gives CASSVADNYYEQYF. Full variable domain (outside the CDR3, taken from reference TRBV19 and TRBJ2-7): DGGITQSPKYLFRKEGQNVTLSCEQNLNHDAMYWYRQDPGQGLRLIYYSQIVNDFQKGDIAEGYSVSREKKESFPLTVTSAQKNPTAFYLCASSVADNYYEQYFGPGTRLTVT.

The chain carries TRBV11-2 and TRBJ1-3; 8 nucleotides align to TRBD1. The trim removed 6 bases at V and 2 bases at J, leaving 6 bases unmatched. The CDR3 consists of 15 residues. Germline assignment: CDR1 SGHAT and CDR2 FQNNGV. The CDR3 is CASRFDRGTGNTIYF. The CDR3, as DNA: TGTGCCAGCAGGTTTGACAGGGGTACTGGAAACACCATATATTTT.

CDR3 DNA: TGTGCCAGTAGCCACAGGAGCTTCCCTAATGAAAAACTGTTTTTT. The encoded protein is CASSHRSFPNEKLFF. The genes are TRBV19 and TRBJ1-4; D is possibly TRBD1 (5 bases). Germline loops: CDR1 LNHDA, CDR2 SQIVND (reference sequence). This CDR3 is 15 amino acids long. V lost 6 bases to trimming and J lost 3 bases, with 14 bases between them.

In nucleotides, the CDR3 is TGCGCCAGCAGCCAAGTAAGCGGGGGGGACACCGGGGAGCTGTTTTTT. Translated, it gives CASSQVSGGDTGELFF. V usage is TRBV4-3 and J usage is TRBJ2-2, with 10 bases matching TRBD2. With V trimmed by 1 base and J by 3 bases, 2 bases remained unmatched. The CDR3 length is 16 residues. Germline V gene sequence: CDR1 LGHNA, CDR2 YSLEER.

The chain uses TRBV2 and TRBJ2-2; 9 positions agree with TRBD2. This CDR3 has 15 amino acids. V shed 2 bases and J 4 bases; nucleotides not matched to a gene: 2. From germline, CDR1 is SNHLY and CDR2 FYNNEI. The CDR3 protein is CASSELAGSTGELFF. CDR3 nucleotides: TGTGCCAGCAGTGAACTAGCGGGGTCCACCGGGGAGCTGTTTTTT.

J is TRBJ1-6 and V is TRBV9; 9 nucleotides line up with TRBD1. Germline CDR1 and CDR2: SGDLS and YYNGEE. The CDR3 spans 15 residues. The ends lost 3 bases at V and 9 bases at J; junction bases unmatched: 7. For the CDR3, the DNA is TGTGCCAGCAGCGAGAGGGGACAGGGCGCTTCACCCCTCCACTTT. Its translation is CASSERGQGASPLHF.

The rearrangement joins TRBV5-1 to TRBJ1-2; a weak D match, TRBD1 (6 bases). Trimming cost V 2 bases and J 2 bases, with 10 bases left between them. This CDR3 is 14 amino acids long. Germline CDR1 is SGHRS and CDR2 is YFSETQ. CDR3 DNA sequence: TGCGCCAGCAGCTTTGGACAGCCGAACTATGGCTACACCTTC. This sequence encodes CASSFGQPNYGYTF.

This rearrangement joins TRBV2 to TRBJ2-3; D gene ambiguous. Trimming cost V 4 bases and J 5 bases, with 13 bases left between them. CDR1 and CDR2 (germline): SNHLY, FYNNEI. The CDR3 runs 14 residues. The CDR3 DNA follows: TGTGCCAGCAGTGTCTGGATTGCGGAAGATACGCAGTATTTT. Translating gives CASSVWIAEDTQYF.

The chain is built from TRBV7-2 and TRBJ2-7; 8 nucleotides line up with TRBD2. CDR3 size: 15 residues. CDR1 is SGHTA and CDR2 is FQGNSA in the germline V gene. V lost 1 base and J lost 6; bases outside the gene matches: 8. CDR3 loop: CASSLGGGTLGEQYF. The CDR3 nucleotides are TGTGCCAGCAGCTTAGGCGGGGGGACTCTGGGCGAGCAGTACTTC.

This clone appeared a single time. The gene calls are TRBV19 and TRBJ2-5, with TRBD1 matching over 8 bases. Germline CDR1 reads LNHDA; CDR2 reads SQIVND (reference sequence). The CDR3 totals 13 residues. Losses at the gene ends were 4 bases for V and 5 bases for J; bases not matched to a gene: 3. The CDR3: CASSKDRVETQYF. CDR3 nucleotides: TGTGCCAGTAGTAAGGACAGGGTGGAGACCCAGTACTTC.

The V and J genes are TRBV7-2 and TRBJ2-2, with D unresolved. This CDR3 region has 15 residues. CDR1 is SGHTA, CDR2 FQGNSA, per germline. Trimming took 3 bases from V and 0 from J, leaving 8 bases between them. The CDR3 sequence: CASSFFGSNTGELFF. The CDR3 nucleotides are TGTGCCAGCAGCTTTTTCGGGTCGAACACCGGGGAGCTGTTTTTT.

The chain is built from TRBV18 and TRBJ1-3; weak D call: TRBD1 (5 bases). The CDR3 has 13 amino acids. Looked up from germline, CDR1 is KGHSH and CDR2 is LQKENI. Trimming took off 6 bases at V and 2 bases at J, with 8 bases between the two ends. The CDR3 bases are TGTGCCAGCTCTCAAGGGGCTGGAAACACCATATATTTT. This encodes CASSQGAGNTIYF.

The V call is TRBV6-1, the J call TRBJ1-2, with 8 bases that match TRBD1. J was trimmed by 2 bases and V by 3 bases; bases with no gene match: 8. CDR3 length: 16 residues. CDR1 is MNHNS and CDR2 is SASEGT in the germline V gene. Written as DNA, the CDR3 is TGTGCCAGCAGTGAGCCACGGCCAGGGGGCAACTATGGCTACACCTTC. This codes for CASSEPRPGGNYGYTF.

CDR3 amino acids: CASSFAGPTDTQYF. CDR3 bases: TGTGCCAGCAGCTTTGCGGGACCCACAGATACGCAGTATTTT. The rearrangement links TRBV7-8 to TRBJ2-3, with D maybe TRBD2 (6 bases). This CDR3 has 14 amino acids. From germline, CDR1 is SGHVS and CDR2 FQNEAQ. V lost 3 bases to trimming and J lost 2 bases, with 9 bases between them.

V is TRBV19 and J is TRBJ2-3; 8 bases map to TRBD1. Germline V CDR1 and CDR2: LNHDA, SQIVND (reference sequence). Germline trimming cut 7 bases from V and 2 bases from J; bases unmatched to any gene: 8. The CDR3 is 15 amino acids. Here the CDR3 reads CASTKGDRNTDTQYF. The DNA for the CDR3 is TGTGCCAGTACCAAGGGGGACAGGAACACAGATACGCAGTATTTT.

The rearrangement joins TRBV7-8 to TRBJ1-1, with D possibly TRBD1 on 6 matching bases. CDR3 length: 13 amino acids. With 5 bases removed from V and 6 bases from J, the gap between germline ends came to 13 bases. Germline V gene data show CDR1 as SGHVS and CDR2 as FQNEAQ. In DNA form, the CDR3 reads TGTGCCAGCAGCGCCACAGGGTTCCCTGAAGCTTTCTTT. Protein sequence: CASSATGFPEAFF. The full variable domain, with the rest looked up from reference TRBV7-8 and TRBJ1-1, is GAGVSQSPRYKVAKRGQDVALRCDPISGHVSLFWYQQALGQGPEFLTYFQNEAQLDKSGLPSDRFFAERPEGSVSTLKIQRTQQEDSAVYLCASSATGFPEAFFGQGTRLTVV.

This clone showed up just once. V usage is TRBV2 and J usage is TRBJ1-3; D call uncertain. The CDR3 totals 12 residues. Trimming cost V 5 bases and J 4 bases, with 6 bases left between them. The germline CDR1 and CDR2 sequences are SNHLY and FYNNEI. The DNA for the CDR3 is TGTGCCAGCAGTAGCGCCGGAAACACCATATATTTT. It is translated as CASSSAGNTIYF.

The chain is built from TRBV7-2 and TRBJ2-1; D unresolved. CDR1 is SGHTA and CDR2 is FQGNSA in the germline V gene. The CDR3 contains 13 residues. V lost 1 base, J lost 7 bases, and 8 bases lay in between. In nucleotides, the CDR3 is TGTGCCAGCAGCTTAGAGCCCGGGAATGAGCAGTTCTTC. Translated: CASSLEPGNEQFF. The full variable domain, its missing parts supplied by reference TRBV7-2 and TRBJ2-1, is GAGVSQSPSNKVTEKGKDVELRCDPISGHTALYWYRQSLGQGLEFLIYFQGNSAPDKSGLPSDRFSAERTGGSVSTLTIQRTQQEDSAVYLCASSLEPGNEQFFGPGTRLTVL.

This clone appeared once. This rearrangement joins TRBV12-3 or TRBV12-4 to TRBJ1-2; 8 nucleotides align to TRBD1. V shed 5 bases, J shed 8 bases, and the junction held 7 bases outside the gene matches. The CDR3 is made up of 13 amino acids. Here the CDR3 reads CASSPRTGNGYTF. The CDR3, as DNA: TGTGCCAGCAGTCCTCGGACAGGGAACGGCTACACCTTC.

In nucleotides, the CDR3 is TGTGCCAGCTCACTAGACAACCCTGGACTAGCGGGAGGGGGCGAGCAGTACGTC. Its protein is CASSLDNPGLAGGGEQYV. The chain has TRBV18 and TRBJ2-7; 15 bases are a match to TRBD2. V dropped 4 bases and J dropped 6; count of bases not matched to a gene: 13. Per germline, CDR1 KGHSH and CDR2 LQKENI. This CDR3 comprises 18 residues.